This T cell receptor beta chain was profiled in a study of monozygotic twins with inflammatory bowel disease. After re-calling the 5' RACE reads, TCRdb lists one entry per CDR3 protein, DNA absent. The repertoire shows about 140,000 distinct CDR3 sequences; the top ten hold 0.95% to 1.5%. A note on this clonotype: What it binds is not known.

Germline V gene data show CDR1 as MNHEY and CDR2 as SVGAGI. The CDR3 is made up of 14 amino acids. Notes on the study in general: Varied immunosuppressive treatments among patients may have increased repertoire variability.

The genes are TRBV6-5 and TRBJ1-4. The sequenced sample was blood. The clonotype comes from a human donor with ulcerative colitis or Crohn's disease, or a healthy co-twin of an affected twin (not recorded which). CDR3 protein: CASSYSRIFEKLFF.